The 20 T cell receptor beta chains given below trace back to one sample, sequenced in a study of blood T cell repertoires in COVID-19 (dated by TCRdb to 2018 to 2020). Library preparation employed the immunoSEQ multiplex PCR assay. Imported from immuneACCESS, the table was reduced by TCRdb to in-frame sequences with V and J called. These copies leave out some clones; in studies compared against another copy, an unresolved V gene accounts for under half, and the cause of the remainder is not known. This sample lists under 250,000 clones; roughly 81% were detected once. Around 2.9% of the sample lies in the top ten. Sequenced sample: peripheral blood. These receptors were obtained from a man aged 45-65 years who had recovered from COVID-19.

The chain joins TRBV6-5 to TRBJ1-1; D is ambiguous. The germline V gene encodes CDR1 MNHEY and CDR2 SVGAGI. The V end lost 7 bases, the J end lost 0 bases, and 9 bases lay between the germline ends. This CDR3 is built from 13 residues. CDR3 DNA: TGTGCCAGCAATCGAGCCCTGAACACTGAAGCTTTCTTT. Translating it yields CASNRALNTEAFF.

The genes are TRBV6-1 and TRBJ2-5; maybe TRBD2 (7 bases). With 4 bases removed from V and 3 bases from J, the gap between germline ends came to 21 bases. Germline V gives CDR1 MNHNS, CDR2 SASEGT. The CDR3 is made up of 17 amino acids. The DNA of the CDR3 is TGTGCCAGCAGTGTACTCCTCGGACTAGGGGGTGAAGAGACCCAGTACTTC. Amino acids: CASSVLLGLGGEETQYF.

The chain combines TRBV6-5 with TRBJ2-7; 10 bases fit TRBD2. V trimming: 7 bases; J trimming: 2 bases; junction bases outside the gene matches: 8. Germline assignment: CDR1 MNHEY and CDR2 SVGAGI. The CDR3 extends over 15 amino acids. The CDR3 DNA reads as TGTGCCAGCAAATACTTAGCGGGAGGCCCCTACGAGCAGTACTTC. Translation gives CASKYLAGGPYEQYF.

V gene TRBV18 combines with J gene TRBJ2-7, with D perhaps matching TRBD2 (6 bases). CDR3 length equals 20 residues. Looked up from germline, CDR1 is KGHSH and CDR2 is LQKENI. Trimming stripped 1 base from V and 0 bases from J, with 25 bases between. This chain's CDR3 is CASSPQEGLSWERSSYEQYF. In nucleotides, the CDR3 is TGTGCCAGCTCACCACAGGAGGGTTTGAGCTGGGAAAGGAGCTCCTACGAGCAGTACTTC.

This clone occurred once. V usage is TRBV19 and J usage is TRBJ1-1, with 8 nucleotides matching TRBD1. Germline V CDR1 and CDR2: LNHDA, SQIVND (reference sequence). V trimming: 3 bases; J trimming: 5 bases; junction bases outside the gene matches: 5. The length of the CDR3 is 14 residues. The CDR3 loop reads CASSIDRGRTEAFF. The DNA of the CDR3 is TGTGCCAGTAGTATCGACAGGGGACGGACTGAAGCTTTCTTT. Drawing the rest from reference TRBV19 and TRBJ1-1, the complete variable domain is DGGITQSPKYLFRKEGQNVTLSCEQNLNHDAMYWYRQDPGQGLRLIYYSQIVNDFQKGDIAEGYSVSREKKESFPLTVTSAQKNPTAFYLCASSIDRGRTEAFFGQGTRLTVV.

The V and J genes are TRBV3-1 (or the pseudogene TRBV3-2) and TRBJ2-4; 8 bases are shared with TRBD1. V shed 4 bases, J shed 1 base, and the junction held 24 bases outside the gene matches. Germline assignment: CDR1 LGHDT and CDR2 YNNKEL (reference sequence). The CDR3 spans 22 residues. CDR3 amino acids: CASSPTFLGQGFPRGAKNIQYF. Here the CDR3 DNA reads TGTGCCAGCAGCCCAACTTTCCTCGGACAGGGCTTTCCGCGTGGGGCCAAAAACATTCAGTACTTC.

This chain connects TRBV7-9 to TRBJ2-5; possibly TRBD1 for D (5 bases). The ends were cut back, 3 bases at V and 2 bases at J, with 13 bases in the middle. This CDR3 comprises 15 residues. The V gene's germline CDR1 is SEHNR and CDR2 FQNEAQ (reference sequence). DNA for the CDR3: TGTGCCAGCAGCTTCCAGGGCAGTTTTCAAGAGACCCAGTACTTC. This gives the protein CASSFQGSFQETQYF.

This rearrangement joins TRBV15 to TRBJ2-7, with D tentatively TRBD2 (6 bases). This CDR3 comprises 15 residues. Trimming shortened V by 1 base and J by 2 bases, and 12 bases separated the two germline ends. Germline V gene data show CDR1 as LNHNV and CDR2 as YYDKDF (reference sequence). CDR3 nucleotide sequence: TGTGCCACCAGCAGAGGTAATAGCGGTACCTACGAGCAGTACTTC. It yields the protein CATSRGNSGTYEQYF.

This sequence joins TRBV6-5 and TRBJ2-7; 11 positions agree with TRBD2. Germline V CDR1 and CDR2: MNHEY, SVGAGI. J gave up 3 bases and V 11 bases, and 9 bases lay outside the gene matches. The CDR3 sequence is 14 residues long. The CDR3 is CASGSTSGNYEQYF. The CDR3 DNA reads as TGTGCCTCCGGATCGACTAGCGGGAACTACGAGCAGTACTTC.

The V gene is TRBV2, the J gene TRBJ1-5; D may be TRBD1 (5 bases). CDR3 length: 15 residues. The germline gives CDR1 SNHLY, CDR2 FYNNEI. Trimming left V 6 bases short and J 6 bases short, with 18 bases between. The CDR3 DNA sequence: TGTGCCAGCAGATACCGACAGTTATCTTCTCAGCCCCAGCATTTT. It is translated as CASRYRQLSSQPQHF.

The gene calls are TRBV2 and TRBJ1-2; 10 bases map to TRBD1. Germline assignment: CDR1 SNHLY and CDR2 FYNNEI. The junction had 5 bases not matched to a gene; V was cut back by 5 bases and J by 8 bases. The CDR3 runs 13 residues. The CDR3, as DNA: TGTGCCAGCAGTCCTGACAGGGGGCGCGGCTACACCTTC. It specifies CASSPDRGRGYTF.

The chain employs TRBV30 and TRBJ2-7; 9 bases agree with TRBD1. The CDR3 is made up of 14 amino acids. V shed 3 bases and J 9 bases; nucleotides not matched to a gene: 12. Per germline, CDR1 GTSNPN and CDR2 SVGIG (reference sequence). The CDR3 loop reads CAWSHRDRAYRQYF. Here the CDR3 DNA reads TGTGCCTGGAGCCACCGGGACAGGGCTTACCGGCAGTACTTC. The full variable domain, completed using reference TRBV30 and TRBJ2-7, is SQTIHQWPATLVQPVGSPLSLECTVEGTSNPNLYWYRQAAGRGLQLLFYSVGIGQISSEVPQNLSASRPQDRQFILSSKKLLLSDSGFYLCAWSHRDRAYRQYFGPGTRLTVT.

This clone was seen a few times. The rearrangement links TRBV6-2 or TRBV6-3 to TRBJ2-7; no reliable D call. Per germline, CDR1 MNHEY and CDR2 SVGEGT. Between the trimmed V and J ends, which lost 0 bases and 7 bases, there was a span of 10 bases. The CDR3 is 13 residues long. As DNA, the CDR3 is TGTGCCAGCAGTTACTCAACCAGAACGGAGCAGTACTTC. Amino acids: CASSYSTRTEQYF.

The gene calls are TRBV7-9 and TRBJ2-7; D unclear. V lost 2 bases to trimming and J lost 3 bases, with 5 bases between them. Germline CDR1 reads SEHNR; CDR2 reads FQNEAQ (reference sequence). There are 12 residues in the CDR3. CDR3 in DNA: TGTGCCAGCAGCTTAAGCTACTACGAGCAGTACTTC. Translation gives CASSLSYYEQYF.

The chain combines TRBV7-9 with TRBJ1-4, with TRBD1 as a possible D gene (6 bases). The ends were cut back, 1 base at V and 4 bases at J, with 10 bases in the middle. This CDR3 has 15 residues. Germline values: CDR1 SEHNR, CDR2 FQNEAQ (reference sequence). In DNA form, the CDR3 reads TGTGCCAGCAGCTTAGGAGGGGGTTATAATGAAAAACTGTTTTTT. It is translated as CASSLGGGYNEKLFF.

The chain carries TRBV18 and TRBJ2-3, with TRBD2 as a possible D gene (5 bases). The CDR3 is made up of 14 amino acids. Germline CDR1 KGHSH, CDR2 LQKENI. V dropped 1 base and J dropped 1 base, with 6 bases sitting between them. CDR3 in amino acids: CASSPQDCTDTQYF. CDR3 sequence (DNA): TGTGCCAGCTCACCACAGGACTGCACAGATACGCAGTATTTT.

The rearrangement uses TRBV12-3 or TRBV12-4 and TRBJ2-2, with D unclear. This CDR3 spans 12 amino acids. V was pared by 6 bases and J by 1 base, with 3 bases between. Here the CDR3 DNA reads TGTGCCAGCAGCCAGAACACCGGGGAGCTGTTTTTT. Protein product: CASSQNTGELFF.

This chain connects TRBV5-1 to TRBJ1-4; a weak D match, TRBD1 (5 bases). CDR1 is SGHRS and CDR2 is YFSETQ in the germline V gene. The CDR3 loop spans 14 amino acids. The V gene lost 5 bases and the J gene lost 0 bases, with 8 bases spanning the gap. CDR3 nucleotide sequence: TGCGCCAGCAGGACAGAGCCAACTAATGAAAAACTGTTTTTT. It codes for CASRTEPTNEKLFF.

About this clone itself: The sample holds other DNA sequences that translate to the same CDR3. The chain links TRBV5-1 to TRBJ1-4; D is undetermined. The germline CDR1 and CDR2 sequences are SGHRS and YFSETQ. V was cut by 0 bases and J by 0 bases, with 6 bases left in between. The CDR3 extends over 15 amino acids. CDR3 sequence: CASSLVGATNEKLFF. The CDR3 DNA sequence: TGCGCCAGCAGCTTGGTGGGCGCAACTAATGAAAAACTGTTTTTT.

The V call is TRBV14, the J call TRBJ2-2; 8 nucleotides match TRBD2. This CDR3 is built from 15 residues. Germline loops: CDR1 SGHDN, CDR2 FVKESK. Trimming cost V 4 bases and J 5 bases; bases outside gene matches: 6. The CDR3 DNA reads TGTGCCAGCAGCCCTATCCCTAGCGGGACCGGGGAGCTGTTTTTT. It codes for CASSPIPSGTGELFF.